The T cell receptor beta chain under discussion was sequenced for a study of Graves' ophthalmopathy and Graves' hyperthyroidism. Amplifying from RNA transcripts, the study obtained TCR beta CDR3 regions. Second-round multiplex PCR came after first-round RT-PCR with HTBI primers. TCRdb reanalysed the multiplex PCR reads using MiXCR and keeps one entry per CDR3 protein. The data show more than 1,000,000 distinct CDR3 sequences, around a third seen once. This CDR3 comprises 18 residues. The germline V gene encodes CDR1 SNHLY and CDR2 FYNNEI. V lost 5 bases to trimming and J lost 0 bases; unmatched junction nucleotides: 8.

The V and J genes are TRBV2 and TRBJ2-6; 9 bases fit TRBD1. The sequence was obtained from an adult man with Graves' hyperthyroidism. The sample comprised peripheral blood or thyroid tissue (not recorded which). CDR3: CASSLGSTGGSGANVLTF. The CDR3 DNA reads as TGTGCCAGCAGTTTGGGGTCGACAGGGGGCTCTGGGGCCAACGTCCTGACTTTC.